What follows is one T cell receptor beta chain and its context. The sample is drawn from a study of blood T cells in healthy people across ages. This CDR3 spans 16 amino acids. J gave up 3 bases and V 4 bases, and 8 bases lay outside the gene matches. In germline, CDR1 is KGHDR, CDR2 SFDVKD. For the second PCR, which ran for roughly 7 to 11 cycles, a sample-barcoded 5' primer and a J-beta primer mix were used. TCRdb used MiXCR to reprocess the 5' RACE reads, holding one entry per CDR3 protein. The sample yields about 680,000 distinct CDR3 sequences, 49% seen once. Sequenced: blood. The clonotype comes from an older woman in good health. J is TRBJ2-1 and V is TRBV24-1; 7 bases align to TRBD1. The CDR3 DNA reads TGTGCCACCAGTGACCGGACAGGAGTACACTACAATGAGCAGTTCTTC. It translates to CATSDRTGVHYNEQFF.